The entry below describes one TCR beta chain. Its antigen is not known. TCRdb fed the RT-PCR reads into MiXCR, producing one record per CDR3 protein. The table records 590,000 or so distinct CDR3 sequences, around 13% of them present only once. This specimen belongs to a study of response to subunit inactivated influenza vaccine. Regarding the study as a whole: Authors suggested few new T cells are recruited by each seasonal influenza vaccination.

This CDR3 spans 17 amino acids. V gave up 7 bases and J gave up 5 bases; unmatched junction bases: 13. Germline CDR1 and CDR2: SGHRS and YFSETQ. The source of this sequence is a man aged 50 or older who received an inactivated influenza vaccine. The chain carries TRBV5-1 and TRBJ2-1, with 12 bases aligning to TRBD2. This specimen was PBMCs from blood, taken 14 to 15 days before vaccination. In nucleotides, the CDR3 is TGCGCCAGCGGTCTAGCGGGGGGGCTCCACCGAGACAATGAGCAGTTCTTC. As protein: CASGLAGGLHRDNEQFF.